The 27 T cell receptor beta chains in this list originate from one sample, sequenced in a study of cytomegalovirus exposure and HLA in healthy donors. 13 Jbeta primers and 60 Vbeta primers were used for the PCR. Here immunoSEQ multiplex PCR was the method, and the copy in TCRdb shows in-frame clones only, minus some. Of some 120,000 clones listed, roughly 78% were seen once; the top ten hold 1%. Sequencing used PBMCs. These receptors were taken from a man in his forties or fifties in good health and CMV-seronegative.

V usage is TRBV27 and J usage is TRBJ1-4; D is perhaps TRBD1 (5 bases). CDR3 size: 15 residues. The V end lost 5 bases, the J end lost 0 bases, and 10 bases lay between the germline ends. Germline CDR1 and CDR2: MNHEY and SMNVEV (reference sequence). The CDR3 DNA reads as TGTGCCAGCAGTAAAGAGACAGCAACTAATGAAAAACTGTTTTTT. Amino acid sequence: CASSKETATNEKLFF.

The chain recombines TRBV6-1 with TRBJ1-2; 7 positions agree with TRBD1. V lost 10 bases, J lost 1 base, and 6 bases stayed unmatched. There are 13 residues in the CDR3. Germline CDR1 and CDR2: MNHNS and SASEGT. Here the CDR3 DNA reads TGTGCCACGACAGGGTTGGTTAACTATGGCTACACCTTC. It encodes CATTGLVNYGYTF.

The chain has TRBV29-1 and TRBJ2-1; D may be TRBD2 (5 bases). V dropped 3 bases and J dropped 4 bases, with 13 bases sitting between them. Germline values: CDR1 SQVTM, CDR2 ANQGSEA. This CDR3 region has 14 residues. CDR3 nucleotide sequence: TGCAGCGTTGAGCCTCCCCCGGGATACAATGAGCAGTTCTTC. It translates to CSVEPPPGYNEQFF.

The DNA for the CDR3 is TGTGCCAGCAGCTTGGCGAGGGGGAAAATGAACACTGAAGCTTTCTTT. It specifies CASSLARGKMNTEAFF. The J gene is TRBJ1-1, the V gene TRBV5-4; D perhaps matches TRBD1 (6 bases). Trimming removed 0 bases from V and 0 bases from J, with 12 bases in between. The germline V gene encodes CDR1 SGHNT and CDR2 YYREEE (reference sequence). This CDR3 has 16 amino acids.

On this clone: Germline is not matched at one junction end, which may reflect a read error. The rearrangement uses TRBV27 and TRBJ2-5; D is possibly TRBD2 (5 bases). This CDR3 region has 12 residues. Germline assignment: CDR1 MNHEY and CDR2 SMNVEV (reference sequence). DNA of the CDR3: TGTGCCAGCAGTAACCACGGGGAGAGCCAGTACTTC. Residues: CASSNHGESQYF.

The genes are TRBV5-1 and TRBJ2-3, with TRBD2 identical over 8 bases. V lost 1 base and J lost 5; bases outside the gene matches: 3. This CDR3 is 14 amino acids long. Germline CDR1 is SGHRS and CDR2 is YFSETQ. CDR3 amino acids: CASSLTGGVDTQYF. The DNA for the CDR3 is TGCGCCAGCAGCTTGACGGGAGGGGTAGATACGCAGTATTTT.

The chain has TRBV14 and TRBJ2-1; possible D gene TRBD1, 5 bases. The germline gives CDR1 SGHDN, CDR2 FVKESK. V shed 4 bases and J shed 0 bases, with 19 bases lying between them. The CDR3 loop spans 18 amino acids. CDR3 residues: CASSLLGARRSSYNEQFF. The CDR3 DNA reads as TGTGCCAGCAGCCTCCTAGGGGCCCGCCGGAGCTCCTACAATGAGCAGTTCTTC.

CDR3 loop: CASTGNYGYTF. DNA for the CDR3: TGTGCCAGTACAGGGAACTATGGCTACACCTTC. The chain uses TRBV19 and TRBJ1-2, with D maybe TRBD1 (5 bases). The V gene's germline CDR1 is LNHDA and CDR2 SQIVND (reference sequence). Deletions cut 7 bases from V and 2 bases from J, with 5 bases between. This CDR3 is 11 amino acids long.

Of note for this clone: The conserved final phenylalanine or tryptophan is absent from the CDR3, which likely points to a read error. The CDR3 spells CASTTGANSPLHV. The CDR3, as DNA: TGCGCCAGTACGACAGGGGCAAATTCACCCCTCCACGTT. The chain combines TRBV5-1 with TRBJ1-6; 8 nucleotides align to TRBD1. The CDR3 length is 13 residues. V trimming: 8 bases; J trimming: 7 bases; junction bases outside the gene matches: 5. Germline V gene data show CDR1 as SGHRS and CDR2 as YFSETQ.

The J gene is TRBJ2-5, the V gene TRBV5-1, with 7 positions matching TRBD1. Per germline, CDR1 SGHRS and CDR2 YFSETQ. The CDR3 consists of 16 residues. Losses at the gene ends were 0 bases for V and 2 bases for J; bases not matched to a gene: 7. CDR3 in amino acids: CASSLGQGQIQETQYF. The CDR3, as DNA: TGCGCCAGCAGCTTGGGTCAGGGACAGATACAAGAGACCCAGTACTTC.

This chain uses TRBV25-1 with TRBJ2-6; no firm D call. Trimming removed 1 base from V and 0 bases from J, with 7 bases in between. Germline lookup yields CDR1 MGHDK and CDR2 SYGVNS. This CDR3 comprises 16 residues. The CDR3 sequence is CASSEWAGSGANVLTF. The CDR3 DNA reads as TGTGCCAGCAGTGAATGGGCCGGCTCTGGGGCCAACGTCCTGACTTTC.

This clone appeared a few times. Compared with germline, one end of the junction differs, possibly owing to a read error. The chain employs TRBV4-2 and TRBJ1-3; tentative D call: TRBD1 (6 bases). CDR3 size: 15 residues. Germline V gives CDR1 LGHNA, CDR2 YNFKEQ. The CDR3 reads CASSQRQEVGYTIYF. The CDR3 DNA reads as TGTGCCAGCAGCCAACGACAGGAGGTTGGATACACCATATATTTT.

About this clone: The junction differs from germline at one of its ends, possibly a read error. CDR3 sequence (DNA): TGTGCCAGCAGCCTAGCGGGGGGTGTCACAGATACGCAGTATTTT. This gives the protein CASSLAGGVTDTQYF. This chain connects TRBV7-6 to TRBJ2-3; 11 bases fit TRBD2. This CDR3 spans 15 amino acids. In germline, CDR1 is SGHVS, CDR2 FNYEAQ.

This rearrangement joins TRBV15 to TRBJ2-7, with 7 bases matching TRBD2. In germline, CDR1 is LNHNV, CDR2 YYDKDF (reference sequence). V lost 3 bases to trimming and J lost 7 bases; unmatched junction nucleotides: 12. The CDR3 spans 15 residues. CDR3 nucleotide sequence: TGTGCCACCAGCAGTTGGGGGGGACGTCCGGGGGAGCAGTACTTC. This encodes CATSSWGGRPGEQYF.

This clone was counted only a few times. This chain links TRBV18 with TRBJ2-5, with D perhaps matching TRBD1 (6 bases). Germline CDR1 KGHSH, CDR2 LQKENI. Trimming pared 4 bases from V and 1 base from J, leaving 13 bases between. The CDR3 runs 15 residues. The CDR3 nucleotides read TGTGCCAGCTCACTCTTTCGGGACACCCAAGAGACCCAGTACTTC. Translating it yields CASSLFRDTQETQYF.

This clone was detected many times. This chain connects TRBV5-5 to TRBJ2-7; 16 positions match TRBD2. The CDR3 covers 18 residues. J was trimmed by 4 bases and V by 5 bases; bases with no gene match: 12. In germline, CDR1 is SGHKS, CDR2 YYEKEE (reference sequence). As DNA, the CDR3 is TGTGCCAGCAGACCCGTATTAGAGGGACTAGCGGGGGGGTACGAGCAGTACTTC. Translation gives CASRPVLEGLAGGYEQYF.

The chain uses TRBV30 and TRBJ1-5; TRBD1 might be the D (6 bases). Germline CDR1 reads GTSNPN; CDR2 reads SVGIG (reference sequence). The CDR3 loop spans 13 amino acids. The V gene lost 2 bases and the J gene lost 3 bases, with 8 bases spanning the gap. CDR3 coding DNA: TGTGCCTGGAGTTTGGGACACAATCAGCCCCAGCATTTT. It yields the protein CAWSLGHNQPQHF.

The chain joins TRBV29-1 to TRBJ2-5; D unresolved. V lost 0 bases and J lost 3, with 8 bases in between. Germline CDR1 SQVTM, CDR2 ANQGSEA. This CDR3 has 13 residues. The DNA for the CDR3 is TGCAGCGTTGAAGATAGCACCGAAGAGACCCAGTACTTC. This encodes CSVEDSTEETQYF.

The gene calls are TRBV30 and TRBJ1-5, with a tentative D call TRBD1 (5 bases). Per germline, CDR1 GTSNPN and CDR2 SVGIG (reference sequence). The ends were cut back, 0 bases at V and 5 bases at J, with 8 bases in the middle. This CDR3 is built from 13 residues. The CDR3 DNA reads TGTGCCTGGAGTGTTGGAGGGGATCAGCCCCAGCATTTT. Its translation is CAWSVGGDQPQHF. The complete variable domain, with remaining parts taken from reference TRBV30 and TRBJ1-5, reads SQTIHQWPATLVQPVGSPLSLECTVEGTSNPNLYWYRQAAGRGLQLLFYSVGIGQISSEVPQNLSASRPQDRQFILSSKKLLLSDSGFYLCAWSVGGDQPQHFGDGTRLSIL.

This chain links TRBV7-9 with TRBJ2-7; the match to TRBD1 covers 8 bases. Trimming removed 7 bases from V and 4 bases from J; junction bases left unmatched: 12. The CDR3 contains 15 residues. Germline CDR1 and CDR2: SEHNR and FQNEAQ (reference sequence). The CDR3 DNA is TGTGCCAGCACCTTCGGTGGACAGGGTTCTTACGAGCAGTACTTC. Protein product: CASTFGGQGSYEQYF.

J is TRBJ2-7 and V is TRBV7-2; 8 bases are shared with TRBD2. J lost 1 base, V lost 3 bases, and 14 bases had no gene match. The germline CDR1 and CDR2 sequences are SGHTA and FQGNSA. This CDR3 comprises 18 residues. The CDR3, as DNA: TGTGCCAGCAGCTTTAGAGGGATGGGTAGCGGGACGTCCTACGAGCAGTACTTC. It specifies CASSFRGMGSGTSYEQYF.

The chain uses TRBV15 and TRBJ1-4, with 11 bases matching TRBD1. The germline CDR1 and CDR2 sequences are LNHNV and YYDKDF (reference sequence). CDR3 size: 16 residues. The J segment lost 7 bases and the V segment lost 4 bases, leaving 8 bases of the junction unmatched. In DNA, the CDR3 is TGTGCCACCAGCAAAAAGCCGGGACAGGGGGGTGAAAAACTGTTTTTT. It yields the protein CATSKKPGQGGEKLFF.

The chain has TRBV6-5 and TRBJ1-2, with D possibly being TRBD1 (5 bases). The CDR3 length is 14 residues. Trimming stripped 7 bases from V and 5 bases from J, with 17 bases between. Germline-derived CDR1 and CDR2 are MNHEY and SVGAGI. CDR3 DNA: TGTGCCAGCACCAAACTGTGGGGGGATTATGGCTACACCTTC. Its protein product is CASTKLWGDYGYTF.

The chain carries TRBV27 and TRBJ2-7; perhaps TRBD2 as D (6 bases). V lost 4 bases, J lost 0 bases, and 13 bases lay in between. CDR3 length equals 15 residues. Germline lookup yields CDR1 MNHEY and CDR2 SMNVEV (reference sequence). The DNA for the CDR3 is TGTGCCAGCAGTTCCCGGGGACTCAGCTCCTACGAGCAGTACTTC. As protein: CASSSRGLSSYEQYF.

Note on this clone: The same CDR3 is also encoded by other DNA sequences in this sample. The chain has TRBV9 and TRBJ1-5; 11 bases match TRBD1. Germline V CDR1 and CDR2: SGDLS, YYNGEE. The CDR3 runs to 14 residues. J lost 6 bases, V lost 2 bases, and 1 base had no gene match. The CDR3 nucleotides are TGTGCCAGCAGCGTGGGACAGGGGGGTCAGCCCCAGCATTTT. It specifies CASSVGQGGQPQHF.

This chain links TRBV7-6 with TRBJ1-1, with D tentatively TRBD1 (5 bases). The V end lost 4 bases, the J end lost 2 bases, and 8 bases lay between the germline ends. CDR1 is SGHVS, CDR2 FNYEAQ, per germline. The CDR3 is made up of 13 amino acids. The CDR3 sequence: CASSSGKNTEAFF. CDR3 DNA sequence: TGTGCCAGCAGCTCAGGGAAAAACACTGAAGCTTTCTTT.

V is TRBV4-1 and J is TRBJ2-7, with a tentative D call TRBD1 (6 bases). Germline CDR1 MGHRA, CDR2 YSYEKL. The ends were cut back, 1 base at V and 1 base at J, with 14 bases in the middle. The CDR3 spans 16 residues. The CDR3 coding sequence is TGCGCCAGCAGCCAAGTCCCCAGGGGCAGGTCCTACGAGCAGTACTTC. Amino acid sequence: CASSQVPRGRSYEQYF.